This T cell receptor (beta chain) comes out of a study of T-cell reconstitution after alpha-beta-depleted transplantation in children. Per the germline V gene, CDR1 is MNHNS and CDR2 is SASEGT. The CDR3 contains 16 residues. Trimming removed 6 bases at V and 1 base at J, with 16 bases between. This clonotype showed up just a few times. TCRbeta library preparation incorporated unique molecular identifiers. MiXCR was run by TCRdb on the PCR reads, yielding one entry per CDR3 protein. The sample has around 530,000 distinct CDR3 sequences; about 30% are singletons. This TCR derives from a human donor who donated a stem cell graft to a child with aplastic anemia. The chain employs TRBV6-1 and TRBJ1-5; D gene uncertain. The sample consisted of PBMCs from the stem cell graft donor, taken from the stem cell graft. The CDR3 coding sequence is TGTGCCAGCAGGACAAAGAGGGATATGAGCAATCAGCCCCAGCATTTT. Translating it yields CASRTKRDMSNQPQHF.